This T cell receptor beta chain was identified during a study of blood T cell repertoires in COVID-19. Study in general: The analysed material was cDNA or gDNA that came from T cells, B-cell-depleted T cells, or PBMCs.

The data were produced by immunoSEQ multiplex PCR, yet TCRdb's version contains in-frame clones alone and is incomplete. The sample has around 200,000 clones; approximately 90% are singletons. V was shortened by 2 bases and J by 8 bases, with 15 bases between the two germline ends. Germline CDR1 and CDR2: MGHDK and SYGVNS. This CDR3 is built from 15 residues. Participant-given clinical history determined each cohort assignment. The sample taken for sequencing was PBMCs or T cells enriched from blood (not recorded which). The V gene is TRBV25-1, the J gene TRBJ2-2; D is unresolved. The sequence derives from a man in his thirties or forties who had recovered from COVID-19. The CDR3 DNA is TGTGCCAGCAGTGAACCGACGCTAGGCACTGGGGAGCTGTTTTTT. It is translated as CASSEPTLGTGELFF.